The 27 T cell receptor beta chains given below trace back to one sample, sequenced in a study of beta chain features in type 1 diabetes. Whole-study findings and limits: TCRB CDR3s from Type 1 diabetes patients were moderately but significantly shorter in all four CD4+ subsets.

The antigens for these receptors are not known. Expressed TCRB transcripts were sequenced because the isolated RNA had all been reverse transcribed beforehand. Sequenced by immunoSEQ multiplex PCR; TCRdb stores in-frame clones only, minus some. This sample has around 120,000 clones, with around 16% found just once. The sample comprised central memory CD4+ T cells from blood. The receptors shown here come from a man between 18 and 29 years old with type 1 diabetes.

This clone turned up a few times. This chain uses TRBV9 with TRBJ2-4; D might be TRBD1 or TRBD2, each matching 5 bases. Looked up from germline, CDR1 is SGDLS and CDR2 is YYNGEE. This CDR3 is built from 15 residues. The V end lost 0 bases, the J end lost 1 base, and 8 bases lay between the germline ends. CDR3 coding DNA: TGTGCCAGCAGCGTAGAGGGGAGTGCCAAAAACATTCAGTACTTC. This translates into CASSVEGSAKNIQYF.

The V call is TRBV7-9, the J call TRBJ2-7; D possibly corresponds to TRBD1 (5 bases). Per germline, CDR1 SEHNR and CDR2 FQNEAQ (reference sequence). The ends were cut back, 8 bases at V and 6 bases at J, with 20 bases in the middle. The CDR3 has 14 amino acids. The CDR3 nucleotides read TGTGCCAGCGCGCCCATGTACCAGGGATCCGAGCAGTACTTC. It yields the protein CASAPMYQGSEQYF. The full variable domain, in which reference TRBV7-9 and TRBJ2-7 provide the parts outside the CDR3, is DTGVSQNPRHKITKRGQNVTFRCDPISEHNRLYWYRQTLGQGPEFLTYFQNEAQLEKSRLLSDRFSAERPKGSFSTLEIQRTEQGDSAMYLCASAPMYQGSEQYFGPGTRLTVT.

This clone was found a few times. The V gene is TRBV5-1, the J gene TRBJ2-7, with 9 nucleotides matching TRBD1. The V gene end was trimmed by 4 bases and the J gene end by 3 bases; junction bases not matched to a gene: 8. The germline CDR1 and CDR2 sequences are SGHRS and YFSETQ. The CDR3 totals 15 residues. CDR3 coding DNA: TGCGCCAGCAGCCCCGGACAGGGGACCTTCTACGAGCAGTACTTC. This encodes CASSPGQGTFYEQYF.

This clone turned up a few times. The V call is TRBV19, the J call TRBJ2-7, with TRBD1 identical over 11 bases. Trimming took 5 bases from V and 7 from J; bases not matched to a gene: 7. CDR1 and CDR2 (germline): LNHDA, SQIVND (reference sequence). The CDR3 sequence is 14 residues long. The CDR3 is CASSGGQGAQEQYF. DNA for the CDR3: TGTGCCAGTAGTGGTGGACAGGGGGCTCAAGAGCAGTACTTC.

The chain is built from TRBV9 and TRBJ1-1; D is possibly TRBD1 (6 bases). Germline assignment: CDR1 SGDLS and CDR2 YYNGEE. V was cut by 3 bases and J by 8 bases, with 20 bases left in between. The CDR3 consists of 15 residues. The DNA of the CDR3 is TGTGCCAGCAGCGCTAGACAGGCGGGGCAGCGAGAAGCTTTCTTT. It specifies CASSARQAGQREAFF.

The V gene is TRBV5-1, the J gene TRBJ2-1, with 9 bases lining up with TRBD1. The V and J ends lost 4 bases and 1 base, in that order; junction bases with no gene match: 6. Germline CDR1 SGHRS, CDR2 YFSETQ. The CDR3 loop spans 16 amino acids. The CDR3 nucleotides are TGCGCCAGCAGCGGGGGACAGGGAATTTCCTACAATGAGCAGTTCTTC. Its translation is CASSGGQGISYNEQFF.

This clone has at least ten counts. At one end, the junction sequence differs from germline, possibly due to a read error. The chain carries TRBV7-7 and TRBJ2-5; 7 nucleotides match TRBD2. This CDR3 region has 14 residues. In germline, CDR1 is SSHAT, CDR2 FNYEAQ (reference sequence). For the CDR3, the DNA is TGTGCTAGCAGCAGCGGGGCGGCTAAGGAGACCCAGTACTTC. Translation: CASSSGAAKETQYF.

The rearrangement joins TRBV30 to TRBJ2-5; D might be TRBD2 (7 bases). The CDR3 is 14 residues long. Trimming took 3 bases from V and 7 from J, leaving 18 bases between them. Germline-derived CDR1 and CDR2 are GTSNPN and SVGIG (reference sequence). The CDR3 protein is CAWSQPGGRGTQYF. CDR3 sequence (DNA): TGTGCCTGGAGCCAACCCGGGGGGCGAGGGACCCAGTACTTC.

This clone was observed a handful of times. The same CDR3 can be traced to other DNA sequences in this sample. The chain combines TRBV18 with TRBJ2-7, with 8 nucleotides matching TRBD2. The CDR3 length is 15 residues. The germline V gene has CDR1 KGHSH and CDR2 LQKENI. Unmatched junction bases numbered 4, after V lost 3 bases and J lost 0 bases. CDR3: CASSPTSGGSYEQYF. In nucleotides, the CDR3 is TGTGCCAGCTCACCTACTAGCGGAGGCTCCTACGAGCAGTACTTC.

In its sample, this clone was seen many times. The chain uses TRBV9 and TRBJ2-7; D is undetermined. The V end was cut by 0 bases, the J end by 0 bases, with 10 bases between. Germline lookup yields CDR1 SGDLS and CDR2 YYNGEE. The CDR3 has 15 amino acids. CDR3 DNA: TGTGCCAGCAGCGTAGGGCAGTCAAGCTCCTACGAGCAGTACTTC. Protein product: CASSVGQSSSYEQYF.

The chain recombines TRBV7-2 with TRBJ1-3, with 7 bases identical to TRBD1. V shed 1 base, J shed 2 bases, and the junction held 5 bases outside the gene matches. CDR3 length: 16 amino acids. CDR1 and CDR2 from the germline V gene are SGHTA and FQGNSA. The CDR3 nucleotides are TGTGCCAGCAGCTTAGGACAGGGAGGCACTGGAAACACCATATATTTT. It is translated as CASSLGQGGTGNTIYF.

The chain recombines TRBV7-2 with TRBJ2-2, with TRBD2 matching 8 bases. J gave up 7 bases and V 1 base, and 11 bases lay outside the gene matches. CDR3 size: 17 residues. Germline assignment: CDR1 SGHTA and CDR2 FQGNSA. Written as DNA, the CDR3 is TGTGCCAGCAGCTTAGAAGGTGGAGCGGGAGCAGTCGGGGAGCTGTTTTTT. Translated, it gives CASSLEGGAGAVGELFF.

This chain uses TRBV18 with TRBJ1-1, with TRBD1 matching over 7 bases. This CDR3 has 16 amino acids. CDR1 and CDR2 from the germline V gene are KGHSH and LQKENI. V lost 7 bases and J lost 2; bases outside the gene matches: 13. CDR3 region: CASFGGSWTGNTEAFF. CDR3 bases: TGTGCCAGCTTCGGCGGGAGCTGGACAGGTAACACTGAAGCTTTCTTT. The full variable domain, with the rest looked up from reference TRBV18 and TRBJ1-1, is NAGVMQNPRHLVRRRGQEARLRCSPMKGHSHVYWYRQLPEEGLKFMVYLQKENIIDESGMPKERFSAEFPKEGPSILRIQQVVRGDSAAYFCASFGGSWTGNTEAFFGQGTRLTVV.

This clone was seen a handful of times. The V call is TRBV15, the J call TRBJ2-1; TRBD2 matches 10 bases. Losses at the gene ends were 0 bases for V and 5 bases for J; bases not matched to a gene: 4. The CDR3 contains 16 residues. The germline CDR1 and CDR2 sequences are LNHNV and YYDKDF (reference sequence). Here the CDR3 reads CATSRDGLAVNNEQFF. Here the CDR3 DNA reads TGTGCCACCAGCAGAGATGGACTAGCGGTTAACAATGAGCAGTTCTTC.

This clone showed up just a few times. The chain recombines TRBV7-2 with TRBJ2-4; D is undetermined. The germline CDR1 and CDR2 sequences are SGHTA and FQGNSA. The V end lost 3 bases, the J end lost 1 base, and 10 bases lay between the germline ends. CDR3 length equals 15 residues. The DNA of the CDR3 is TGTGCCAGCAGCTTGGCAATTACGGCCAAAAACATTCAGTACTTC. As protein: CASSLAITAKNIQYF. The full variable domain, in which reference TRBV7-2 and TRBJ2-4 provide the parts outside the CDR3, is GAGVSQSPSNKVTEKGKDVELRCDPISGHTALYWYRQSLGQGLEFLIYFQGNSAPDKSGLPSDRFSAERTGGSVSTLTIQRTQQEDSAVYLCASSLAITAKNIQYFGAGTRLSVL.

This clone was seen only a few times. This rearrangement joins TRBV15 to TRBJ1-1, with D unclear. V shed 5 bases and J shed 3 bases, with 10 bases lying between them. This CDR3 is 13 amino acids long. Germline assignment: CDR1 LNHNV and CDR2 YYDKDF (reference sequence). The DNA for the CDR3 is TGTGCCACCAGCGCCACCGGGGACACTGAAGCTTTCTTT. Translation: CATSATGDTEAFF.

This clone was recorded a few times. The J gene is TRBJ1-1, the V gene TRBV2; D ambiguous. V was cut by 6 bases and J by 1 base, with 12 bases left in between. Germline CDR1 reads SNHLY; CDR2 reads FYNNEI. CDR3 length equals 14 residues. Here the CDR3 reads CASSRNNENTEAFF. The CDR3 DNA follows: TGTGCCAGCAGCCGGAACAATGAGAACACTGAAGCTTTCTTT. The full variable domain, completed using reference TRBV2 and TRBJ1-1, is EPEVTQTPSHQVTQMGQEVILRCVPISNHLYFYWYRQILGQKVEFLVSFYNNEISEKSEIFDDQFSVERPDGSNFTLKIRSTKLEDSAMYFCASSRNNENTEAFFGQGTRLTVV.

This clone turned up a few times. The chain couples TRBV29-1 to TRBJ1-1, with D unresolved. CDR1 is SQVTM, CDR2 ANQGSEA, per germline. This CDR3 spans 13 amino acids. Trimming took off 3 bases at V and 1 base at J, with 9 bases between the two ends. The CDR3 region is CSVDSYRNTEAFF. CDR3 nucleotide sequence: TGCAGCGTTGACTCGTACAGGAACACTGAAGCTTTCTTT.

The chain carries TRBV4-3 and TRBJ2-2; D is undetermined. The germline V gene encodes CDR1 LGHNA and CDR2 YSLEER. This CDR3 has 14 amino acids. The V end lost 1 base, the J end lost 5 bases, and 8 bases lay between the germline ends. The CDR3 DNA reads TGCGCCAGCAGCCAAGCAAGAGAGACCGGGGAGCTGTTTTTT. Translating it yields CASSQARETGELFF.

This chain uses TRBV7-2 with TRBJ2-1; D ambiguous. V dropped 5 bases and J dropped 8 bases, with 7 bases sitting between them. The length of the CDR3 is 11 residues. The germline V gene has CDR1 SGHTA and CDR2 FQGNSA. The CDR3 nucleotides are TGTGCCAGCAGCCCTATGTATGAGCAGTTCTTC. It specifies CASSPMYEQFF.

This clone was detected a few times. V gene TRBV5-4 combines with J gene TRBJ1-1, with TRBD1 matching 7 bases. V dropped 10 bases and J dropped 4; count of bases not matched to a gene: 4. The length of the CDR3 is 11 residues. Germline CDR1 and CDR2: SGHNT and YYREEE (reference sequence). The CDR3 protein is CAGHRGTEAFF. CDR3 nucleotides: TGTGCCGGGCACAGGGGCACTGAAGCTTTCTTT. The full variable domain, in which reference TRBV5-4 and TRBJ1-1 provide the parts outside the CDR3, is ETGVTQSPTHLIKTRGQQVTLRCSSQSGHNTVSWYQQALGQGPQFIFQYYREEENGRGNFPPRFSGLQFPNYSSELNVNALELDDSALYLCAGHRGTEAFFGQGTRLTVV.

The gene calls are TRBV4-2 and TRBJ2-1; D might be TRBD1 (6 bases). The CDR3 runs to 13 residues. Germline assignment: CDR1 LGHNA and CDR2 YNFKEQ. The germline V and J ends were trimmed by 1 base and 8 bases, with 9 bases remaining between them. DNA of the CDR3: TGTGCCAGCAGCCAAGGTAACAGGGATGAGCAGTTCTTC. Its protein product is CASSQGNRDEQFF.

This clone was seen a few times. J is TRBJ2-3 and V is TRBV9; TRBD2 aligns across 8 bases. CDR1 is SGDLS and CDR2 is YYNGEE in the germline V gene. The junction had 4 bases not matched to a gene; V was cut back by 0 bases and J by 4 bases. CDR3 size: 15 residues. The CDR3 spells CASSVAGGISDTQYF. CDR3 bases: TGTGCCAGCAGCGTAGCGGGGGGGATCTCAGATACGCAGTATTTT.

This clone was observed a few times. V gene TRBV7-2 combines with J gene TRBJ2-6; D might be TRBD2 (7 bases). The V gene lost 5 bases and the J gene lost 3 bases, with 20 bases spanning the gap. The germline V gene has CDR1 SGHTA and CDR2 FQGNSA. This CDR3 comprises 18 residues. CDR3 in amino acids: CASSPPLEGGRGANVLTF. The DNA of the CDR3 is TGTGCCAGCAGCCCCCCCCTTGAGGGGGGGCGTGGGGCCAACGTCCTGACTTTC.

About this clone itself: A much bigger clone sits one base away, suggesting this may be a read error. The chain has TRBV1 and TRBJ2-1; no check of the table's D call, TRBD1, against the DNA was made. TRBV1 is flagged as a pseudogene. The CDR3 spans 11 residues. CDR3 DNA: TGCACCAGCAGCTCAGGTATTCTGAAGCTCTTC. Translating it yields CTSSSGILKLF.

This clone was seen more than once but under ten times. The J gene is TRBJ2-3, the V gene TRBV10-3; D ambiguous. V shed 5 bases and J shed 0 bases, with 3 bases lying between them. The germline CDR1 and CDR2 sequences are ENHRY and SYGVKD. This CDR3 is built from 12 residues. The CDR3 loop is CAISLSTDTQYF. CDR3 coding DNA: TGTGCCATCAGTCTTAGCACAGATACGCAGTATTTT.

The V gene is TRBV12-5, the J gene TRBJ2-2; D unclear. There are 12 residues in the CDR3. Looked up from germline, CDR1 is LGHNT and CDR2 is FRNRAP. V lost 4 bases and J lost 4, with 4 bases in between. In DNA, the CDR3 is TGTGCTAGTGGTTCATTCACCGGGGAGCTGTTTTTT. Encoded protein: CASGSFTGELFF.